This T cell receptor (beta chain) is from a study of blood T cell repertoires in COVID-19. This CDR3 has 15 residues. The V end lost 2 bases, the J end lost 6 bases, and 13 bases lay between the germline ends. Germline loops: CDR1 MNHEY, CDR2 SMNVEV (reference sequence). Methods used by the authors: The assay estimated nucleated cells by amplifying reference gene primers. Assay: immunoSEQ multiplex PCR; the TCRdb copy retains only in-frame clones and omits some. V and J calls plus clone size are reproduced from that table; the DNA served to infer D and trimming. The sample records a few hundred thousand clones, more than 65% being singletons.

The receptor comes from a man aged 50-60 years who had recovered from COVID-19. V gene TRBV27 combines with J gene TRBJ2-2; D might be TRBD1 (6 bases). Sequenced: PBMCs or T cells enriched from blood (not recorded which). The CDR3, as DNA: TGTGCCAGCAGTTTACAGGGGTGGGCTTCCGGGGAGCTGTTTTTT. This codes for CASSLQGWASGELFF.